This T cell receptor (beta chain) was sequenced during a study of T cell changes during pregnancy in multiple sclerosis. The CDR3 totals 18 residues. Germline-derived CDR1 and CDR2 are MNHEY and SMNVEV (reference sequence). V was pared by 5 bases and J by 5 bases, with 17 bases of the junction left unmatched. The repertoire was sequenced with immunoSEQ multiplex PCR; TCRdb's copy has only in-frame clones and lacks some. The table records just over 65,000 clones, about 90% of them present only once. Sequencing was performed on peripheral blood, taken in the second trimester of pregnancy. The rearrangement joins TRBV27 to TRBJ2-2; 7 bases are shared with TRBD1. The source of this sequence is a female donor with multiple sclerosis, enrolled in a pregnancy study. This CDR3 reads CASSTSRTGNFRTGELFF. As DNA, the CDR3 is TGTGCCAGCAGTACCTCCCGGACAGGCAATTTTCGTACCGGGGAGCTGTTTTTT.